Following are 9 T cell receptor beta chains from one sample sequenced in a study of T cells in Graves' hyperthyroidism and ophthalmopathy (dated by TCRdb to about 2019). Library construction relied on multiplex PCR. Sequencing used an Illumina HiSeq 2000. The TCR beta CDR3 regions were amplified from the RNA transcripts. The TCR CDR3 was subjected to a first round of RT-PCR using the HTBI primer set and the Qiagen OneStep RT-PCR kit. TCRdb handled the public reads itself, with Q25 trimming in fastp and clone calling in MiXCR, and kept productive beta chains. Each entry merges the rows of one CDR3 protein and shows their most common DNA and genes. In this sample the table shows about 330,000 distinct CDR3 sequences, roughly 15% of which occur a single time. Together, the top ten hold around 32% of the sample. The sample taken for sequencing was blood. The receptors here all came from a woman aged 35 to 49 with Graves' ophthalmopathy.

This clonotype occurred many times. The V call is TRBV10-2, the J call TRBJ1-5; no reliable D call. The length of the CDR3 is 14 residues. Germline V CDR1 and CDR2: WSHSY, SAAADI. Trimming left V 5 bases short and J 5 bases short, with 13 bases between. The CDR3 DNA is TGCGCCAGCAGTCCCGCAGGCGTGGATCAGCCCCAGCATTTT. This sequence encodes CASSPAGVDQPQHF.

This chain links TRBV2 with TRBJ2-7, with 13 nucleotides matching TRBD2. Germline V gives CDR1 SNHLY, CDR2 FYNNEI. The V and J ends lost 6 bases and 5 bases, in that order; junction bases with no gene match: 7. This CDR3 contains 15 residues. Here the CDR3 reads CASRTGLAGFNEQYF. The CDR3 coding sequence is TGTGCCAGCAGAACGGGACTAGCGGGGTTCAACGAGCAGTACTTC.

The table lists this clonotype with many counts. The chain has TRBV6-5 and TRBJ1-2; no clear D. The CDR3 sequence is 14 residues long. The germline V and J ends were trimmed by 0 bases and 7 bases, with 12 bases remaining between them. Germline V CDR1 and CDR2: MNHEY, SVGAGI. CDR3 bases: TGTGCCAGCAGTTACTCGACTCCAAATGGTGGCTACACCTTC. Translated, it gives CASSYSTPNGGYTF.

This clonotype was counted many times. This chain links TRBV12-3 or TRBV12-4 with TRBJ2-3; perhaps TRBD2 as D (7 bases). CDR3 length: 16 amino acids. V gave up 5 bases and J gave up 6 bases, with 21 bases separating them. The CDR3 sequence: CASSPQSGGARDTQYF. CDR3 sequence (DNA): TGTGCCAGCAGTCCCCAAAGTGGGGGGGCACGGGATACGCAGTATTTT.

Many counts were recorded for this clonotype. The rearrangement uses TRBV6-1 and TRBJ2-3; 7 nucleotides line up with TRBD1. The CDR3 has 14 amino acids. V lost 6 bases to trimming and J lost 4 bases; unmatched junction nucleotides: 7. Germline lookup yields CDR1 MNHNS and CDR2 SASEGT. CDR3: CASSSRGRSDTQYF. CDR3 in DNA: TGTGCCAGCAGCTCGAGGGGGCGATCAGATACGCAGTATTTT.

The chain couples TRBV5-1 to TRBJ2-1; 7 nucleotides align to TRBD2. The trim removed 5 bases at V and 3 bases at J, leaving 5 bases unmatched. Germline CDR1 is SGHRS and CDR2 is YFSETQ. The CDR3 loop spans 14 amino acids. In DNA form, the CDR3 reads TGCGCCAGCAGAGAGCGGGAAATCTACAATGAGCAGTTCTTC. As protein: CASREREIYNEQFF. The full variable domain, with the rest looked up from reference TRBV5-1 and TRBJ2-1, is KAGVTQTPRYLIKTRGQQVTLSCSPISGHRSVSWYQQTPGQGLQFLFEYFSETQRNKGNFPGRFSGRQFSNSRSEMNVSTLELGDSALYLCASREREIYNEQFFGPGTRLTVL.

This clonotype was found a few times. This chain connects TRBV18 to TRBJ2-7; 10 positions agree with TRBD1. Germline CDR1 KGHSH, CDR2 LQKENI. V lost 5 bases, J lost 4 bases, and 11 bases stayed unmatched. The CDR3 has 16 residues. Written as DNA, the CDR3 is TGTGCCAGCTCAATCAAGGAGGGACAGGGGCAGTACGAGCAGTACTTC. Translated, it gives CASSIKEGQGQYEQYF.

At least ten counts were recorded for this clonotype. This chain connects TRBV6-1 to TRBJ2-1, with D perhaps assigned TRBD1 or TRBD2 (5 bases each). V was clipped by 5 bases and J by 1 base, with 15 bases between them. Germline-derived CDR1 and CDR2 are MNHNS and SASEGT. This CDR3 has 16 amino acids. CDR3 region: CASSRPSGGSYNEQFF. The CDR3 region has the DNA TGTGCCAGCAGTCGGCCGAGTGGGGGTTCCTACAATGAGCAGTTCTTC.

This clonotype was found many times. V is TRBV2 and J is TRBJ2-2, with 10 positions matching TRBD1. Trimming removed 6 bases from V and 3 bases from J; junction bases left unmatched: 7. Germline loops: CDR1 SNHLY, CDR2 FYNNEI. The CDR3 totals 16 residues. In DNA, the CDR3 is TGTGCCAGCAGGGAGCTCGGGACAGGGGACACCGGGGAGCTGTTTTTT. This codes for CASRELGTGDTGELFF.